This paragraph reports one T cell receptor (beta chain). The V gene lost 5 bases and the J gene lost 0 bases, with 14 bases spanning the gap. Germline-derived CDR1 and CDR2 are SEHNR and FQNEAQ (reference sequence). This CDR3 comprises 15 residues. RNA transcripts were the template for amplifying TCR beta CDR3 regions. The HTBI set primed first-round TCR CDR3 RT-PCR. MiXCR was run by TCRdb on the multiplex PCR reads, yielding one entry per CDR3 protein. The sample has roughly 630,000 distinct CDR3 sequences, about 15% seen once. This entry comes from a study of T cells in Graves' hyperthyroidism and ophthalmopathy.

The receptor's source is a woman aged 25 to 39 with Graves' hyperthyroidism. This chain joins TRBV7-9 and TRBJ2-7, with a weak D call TRBD2 (6 bases). The sample was blood. The chain's CDR3 is CASSRDSFSSYEQYF. In nucleotides, the CDR3 is TGTGCCAGCAGCCGGGACTCCTTCAGCTCCTACGAGCAGTACTTC. The variable domain in full, completed from reference TRBV7-9 and TRBJ2-7, reads DTGVSQNPRHKITKRGQNVTFRCDPISEHNRLYWYRQTLGQGPEFLTYFQNEAQLEKSRLLSDRFSAERPKGSFSTLEIQRTEQGDSAMYLCASSRDSFSSYEQYFGPGTRLTVT.